The clone carrying this TCR beta chain was seen a few times. Its cognate antigen is unknown. The data derive from a study of CD8 T cells in ankylosing spondylitis. Study findings and constraints: In the blood and synovial fluid of reactive arthritis, some motif variants had been previously reported. Roughly eight highly homologous variants made up a TCR beta motif, and this motif appeared characteristic of ankylosing spondylitis blood.

Germline-derived CDR1 and CDR2 are SQVTM and ANQGSEA. The ends were cut back, 0 bases at V and 1 base at J, with 13 bases in the middle. The CDR3 covers 15 residues. Making the TCR beta libraries involved quantitative 5'-RACE with molecular barcodes. TCRdb processed the 5' RACE reads anew with MiXCR; each CDR3 protein has one entry. The sample consists of roughly 150,000 distinct CDR3 sequences, roughly 31% of them appearing once. The sequence derives from a male donor with ankylosing spondylitis. Sequencing used synovial fluid, either unsorted or a sorted T cell fraction (not recorded which). The chain recombines TRBV29-1 with TRBJ2-7; possible D gene TRBD2, 5 bases. CDR3 sequence reads: CSVEDGSDGSYEQYF. The CDR3, as DNA: TGCAGCGTTGAAGATGGGAGTGACGGGTCCTACGAGCAGTACTTC.